This T cell receptor (beta chain) originates from a study of shared clonotypes between healthy human individuals. CDR1 and CDR2 (germline): LGHNT, FRNRAP. The V end lost 1 base, the J end lost 8 bases, and 18 bases lay between the germline ends. The CDR3 sequence is 16 residues long. As for this clone: Its antigen is currently unknown.

Overall study findings and caveats: Sharing of clonotypes among donors was expected to vary with sequencing depth.

Measured with immunoSEQ multiplex PCR; TCRdb has only the in-frame clones, and not every one. This sample has some 1,100,000 clones, with 75% to 85% found just once. Sequencing input: memory CD4+ T cells from PBMCs. The subset denotes: CD45RA-negative fraction. This sequence joins TRBV12-5 and TRBJ2-1, with D possibly being TRBD1 or TRBD2 (6 bases each). This clonotype originated in a man between 18 and 29 years old in good health. Some clones in this sample may be carry-over from other donors' samples. CDR3 residues: CASGLAGGGGVYEQFF. In nucleotides, the CDR3 is TGTGCTAGTGGTTTGGCCGGGGGCGGAGGTGTCTATGAGCAGTTCTTC.